This T cell receptor (beta chain) comes out of a study of T cells after yellow fever vaccination. Turning to the study itself: In the case of low-cell-number fractions, SMART-Seq v4 Ultra Low Input was used for preparation. General study points: Although most clonotypes did not, a small share appeared in both CD4 and CD8 compartments. At around 96% for CD4 and 70% to 90% for CD8, most primary-vaccination clones showed up again after the booster.

There are many counts of this clonotype. The antigen is not known. Looked up from germline, CDR1 is DFQATT and CDR2 is SNEGSKA (reference sequence). The V end was cut by 1 base, the J end by 8 bases, with 18 bases between. This CDR3 spans 16 amino acids. 5'RACE template switching generated TCR cDNA, adding a universal primer site and UMIs. TCRdb recomputed calls from the 5' RACE reads with MiXCR, one row per CDR3 protein. The profile covers some 220,000 distinct CDR3 sequences, with 3.2% appearing a single time and about 3% taken by the ten largest. The source of this sequence is a man aged 18 to 30 who received the YFV17D yellow fever vaccine. The material sequenced was CD4+ T cells sorted from PBMCs, taken 10 days after the yellow fever booster vaccination. The chain carries TRBV20-1 and TRBJ1-6; D is ambiguous. The CDR3 nucleotides read TGCAGTGCTAGAGTTTGGCAGGATTTGTACTATTCACCCCTCCACTTT. Translating it yields CSARVWQDLYYSPLHF.